Listed below are T cell receptor beta chains from one sample, sequenced in a study of blood T cell repertoires in COVID-19. The table came from immunoSEQ multiplex PCR; TCRdb's copy has only in-frame clones and leaves some out. The table records roughly 150,000 clones, roughly 80% of them present only once. The sample was PBMCs or T cells enriched from blood (not recorded which). The receptors here all came from a woman aged 55-70 years who had recovered from COVID-19. Both conserved end residues are part of each CDR3. D genes are given only for firm matches. The listing skips clone size in some rows; elsewhere it reads once, few, many or a size class.

J	D	V	size	DNA	CDR3
TRBJ1-6	-	TRBV7-8	-	TGTGCCAGCAGCTTAAGGAGCTCCTATAATTCACCCCTCCACTTT	CASSLRSSYNSPLHF
TRBJ1-1	-	TRBV6-5	-	TGTGCCAGCAGTTACGGGGCCTCCACTGAAGCTTTCTTT	CASSYGASTEAFF
TRBJ1-6	-	TRBV15	-	TGTGCCACCAGCAGAGATGAGAATTCACCCCTCCACTTT	CATSRDENSPLHF
TRBJ1-2	-	TRBV27	-	TGTGCCAGCAGTATGGACCAGGGCGCCTATGGCTACACCTTC	CASSMDQGAYGYTF
TRBJ1-1	-	TRBV11-3	-	TGTGCCAGCAGCTTTGGCCAGAACACTGAAGCTTTCTTT	CASSFGQNTEAFF
TRBJ2-7	TRBD1	TRBV18	-	TGTGCCAGCTCACCACGACAGGGGGTGGACGAGCAGTACTTC	CASSPRQGVDEQYF
TRBJ1-1	-	TRBV19	-	TGTGCCAGTAGTATATTTCACAGCCCTGAAGCTTTCTTT	CASSIFHSPEAFF
TRBJ2-7	-	TRBV4-1	-	TGCGCCAGCAGCCAGCGGACAGTCTCCTACGAGCAGTACTTC	CASSQRTVSYEQYF
TRBJ1-3	-	TRBV29-1	few	TGCAGCACAGGCTCCGGAAACACCATATATTTT	CSTGSGNTIYF
TRBJ2-7	TRBD2	TRBV19	-	TGTGCCAGTAGTTTGCGGGGGGGCGAGTTCTACGAGCAGTACTTC	CASSLRGGEFYEQYF
TRBJ1-1	TRBD1	TRBV5-1	-	TGCGCCAGCCTCCCTAGGACAGGGGACACTGAAGCTTTCTTT	CASLPRTGDTEAFF
TRBJ1-4	TRBD1	TRBV3-1/TRBV3-2	-	TGTGCCAGCAGCCAAGAAGAGACGGACAGGGCTAATGAAAAACTGTTTTTT	CASSQEETDRANEKLFF
TRBJ1-2	-	TRBV19	-	TGTGCCAGTAGCCTCCACCCTATCTATGGCTACACCTTC	CASSLHPIYGYTF
TRBJ2-7	TRBD1	TRBV11-3	-	TGTGCCAGCAGCTTAGCAGGGACAGGGACCTACGAGCAGTACTTC	CASSLAGTGTYEQYF
TRBJ2-3	TRBD1	TRBV2	-	TGTGCCAGCAGTGAAGGGTTCCGGGACAGGGTTACAGATACGCAGTATTTT	CASSEGFRDRVTDTQYF
TRBJ1-1	-	TRBV11-2	-	TGTGCCAGCAGCTTACCGGGCACTGAAGCTTTCTTT	CASSLPGTEAFF
TRBJ2-7	TRBD2	TRBV4-2	-	TGTGCCAGCAGCCAATTACCTGGCGGGGGTGACGAGCAGTACTTC	CASSQLPGGGDEQYF
TRBJ1-3	TRBD1	TRBV27	-	TGTGCCAGCAGTTTATCGAGGACAGGGGGCTCCTTGAGGGGAAACACCATATATTTT	CASSLSRTGGSLRGNTIYF
TRBJ2-2	TRBD1	TRBV19	-	TGTGCCAGTAGTCTGGCCGGGACAGGGGTGTTGTCGGAGCTGTTTTTT	CASSLAGTGVLSELFF
TRBJ1-6	TRBD1	TRBV3-1/TRBV3-2	-	TGTGCCAGCAGCCCCCGACAGGGTCTCAATTCACCCCTCCACTTT	CASSPRQGLNSPLHF
TRBJ2-7	TRBD2	TRBV6-5	-	TGTGCCAGCAGTTACTCGGCGCGGGGGGCCTCCTACGAGCAGTACTTC	CASSYSARGASYEQYF
TRBJ1-2	-	TRBV19	-	TGTGCCAGTAGTTTCTTTCCCAGGGACTATGGCTACACCTTC	CASSFFPRDYGYTF
TRBJ2-5	-	TRBV11-1	once	TGTGCCAGCAGCTCACGCGTCCGCCGTGTCCAAGAGACCCAGTACTTC	CASSSRVRRVQETQYF
TRBJ2-1	TRBD2	TRBV11-1	-	TGTGCCAGCAGCCCTACTAGCGGGGGCTACAATGAGCAGTTCTTC	CASSPTSGGYNEQFF
TRBJ2-1	-	TRBV6-6	-	TGTGCCAGCAGACCCACTAGTCTCTCATACAATGAGCAGTTCTTC	CASRPTSLSYNEQFF
TRBJ1-5	-	TRBV6-1	-	TGTGCCAGCAGTGAAGTCGGGAGAGTTCGCAATCAGCCCCAGCATTTT	CASSEVGRVRNQPQHF